What follows are 28 T cell receptor beta chains derived from one specimen sequenced in a study of T-cell memory formation after mild COVID-19 listed by TCRdb under 2021. Receptors were amplified or captured by 5' RACE. Sequencing used an Illumina NovaSeq 6000. In-frame beta chains were kept once TCRdb had trimmed the public reads at Q25 with fastp and called clones with MiXCR. Rows are combined by CDR3 protein, so each entry shows the most common genes and DNA. A total of fewer than 400,000 distinct CDR3 sequences appear in this sample, 16% of them only once. Roughly 21% of the sample is taken by the ten largest. The source material was PBMCs or a T cell subset sorted from them (not recorded which). Receptors originate from a young man who had mild COVID-19 (a few samples of this study predate the infection). The sample titles of this study are shuffled in the database, so cell type and time point are left out; the donor was told from shared clones.

This clonotype has a handful of counts. The genes are TRBV11-2 and TRBJ2-1; D gene ambiguous. V was pared by 1 base and J by 0 bases, with 16 bases between. Germline lookup yields CDR1 SGHAT and CDR2 FQNNGV. This CDR3 spans 18 amino acids. CDR3 sequence reads: CASSLGVSFPSSYNEQFF. CDR3 coding DNA: TGTGCCAGCAGCTTAGGGGTGAGCTTTCCGAGCTCCTACAATGAGCAGTTCTTC.

This clonotype has a count of ten or more. This chain connects TRBV19 to TRBJ2-1; D might be TRBD1 or TRBD2, each matching 6 bases. V was clipped by 4 bases and J by 10 bases, with 8 bases between them. The CDR3 extends over 11 amino acids. The germline CDR1 and CDR2 sequences are LNHDA and SQIVND (reference sequence). The CDR3 bases are TGTGCCAGTAGTACCGGGGGCGAGCAGTTCTTC. The encoded protein is CASSTGGEQFF.

The V and J genes are TRBV6-2 or TRBV6-3 and TRBJ2-7, with D uncertain. Germline CDR1 reads MNHEY; CDR2 reads SVGEGT. Trimming removed 6 bases from V and 0 bases from J, with 15 bases in between. This CDR3 is built from 15 residues. The CDR3 loop reads CASSRSRRSSYEQYF. The CDR3 DNA reads TGTGCCAGCAGCCGCTCGCGGCGGAGCTCCTACGAGCAGTACTTC.

This clonotype was detected only a few times. The V call is TRBV15, the J call TRBJ1-1; D gene unclear. Trimming cost V 3 bases and J 4 bases, with 12 bases left between them. Germline CDR1 and CDR2: LNHNV and YYDKDF (reference sequence). CDR3 length: 14 amino acids. In nucleotides, the CDR3 is TGTGCCACCAGCAGGGAGTCCGGCGGCACTGAAGCTTTCTTT. This gives the protein CATSRESGGTEAFF.

This clonotype was counted between two and nine times. The V and J genes are TRBV7-9 and TRBJ2-1, with D possibly matching TRBD1 (6 bases). From germline, CDR1 is SEHNR and CDR2 FQNEAQ (reference sequence). The CDR3 runs 17 residues. Trimming took off 1 base at V and 2 bases at J, with 15 bases between the two ends. CDR3 DNA: TGTGCCAGCAGCTTAGGTCCTTATAAGGGGGCCTACAATGAGCAGTTCTTC. It yields the protein CASSLGPYKGAYNEQFF.

The V gene is TRBV3-1, the J gene TRBJ2-2, with no clear D. Germline V gene sequence: CDR1 LGHDT, CDR2 YNNKEL (reference sequence). This CDR3 has 13 amino acids. V was shortened by 3 bases and J by 3 bases, with 5 bases between the two germline ends. The CDR3: CASSQPYTGELFF. Here the CDR3 DNA reads TGTGCCAGCAGCCAGCCATACACCGGGGAGCTGTTTTTT.

In this sample, this clonotype turned up a few times. The chain links TRBV4-1 to TRBJ1-3; D call uncertain. V was cut by 0 bases and J by 2 bases, with 14 bases left in between. CDR1 is MGHRA and CDR2 is YSYEKL in the germline V gene. There are 17 residues in the CDR3. The CDR3 spells CASSQELPGLAGNTIYF. The CDR3 coding sequence is TGCGCCAGCAGCCAAGAACTCCCGGGGTTAGCTGGAAACACCATATATTTT.

This clonotype was picked up many times. The chain combines TRBV29-1 with TRBJ1-5; 7 nucleotides line up with TRBD1. Germline V CDR1 and CDR2: SQVTM, ANQGSEA. V lost 6 bases, J lost 0 bases, and 8 bases stayed unmatched. CDR3 length equals 15 residues. The chain's CDR3 is CSVSFGTASNQPQHF. The CDR3 DNA reads as TGCAGCGTCTCATTTGGGACAGCTAGCAATCAGCCCCAGCATTTT.

This clonotype was counted only a few times. The chain is built from TRBV19 and TRBJ1-5, with a tentative D call TRBD1 (5 bases). This CDR3 contains 13 residues. Germline V gives CDR1 LNHDA, CDR2 SQIVND (reference sequence). Deletions cut 3 bases from V and 7 bases from J, with 10 bases between. The CDR3 DNA reads as TGTGCCAGTAGTATCTGGGACCGGCAGCCCCAGCATTTT. Residues: CASSIWDRQPQHF.

The chain recombines TRBV20-1 with TRBJ1-3, with 7 bases that match TRBD1. The CDR3 has 13 amino acids. Germline trimming cut 3 bases from V and 10 bases from J; bases unmatched to any gene: 9. Per the germline V gene, CDR1 is DFQATT and CDR2 is SNEGSKA (reference sequence). The chain's CDR3 is CSASEGAQGTIYF. The CDR3 bases are TGCAGTGCTAGCGAGGGGGCTCAAGGGACCATATATTTT.

This sequence joins TRBV11-3 and TRBJ2-2; D not resolved. Germline V gives CDR1 SGHNT, CDR2 YENEEA. The CDR3 spans 15 residues. With 6 bases removed from V and 5 bases from J, the gap between germline ends came to 16 bases. CDR3 residues: CASSPPGPRTGELFF. The CDR3 DNA is TGTGCCAGCAGTCCCCCTGGTCCCAGAACCGGGGAGCTGTTTTTT.

This clonotype occurred a few times. The CDR3 is CSVGAGALNTEAFF. CDR3 DNA sequence: TGCAGCGTTGGTGCCGGGGCCCTGAACACTGAAGCTTTCTTT. The gene calls are TRBV29-1 and TRBJ1-1; tentative D call: TRBD1 (5 bases). The germline V gene has CDR1 SQVTM and CDR2 ANQGSEA. The CDR3 runs 14 residues. Trimming cost V 4 bases and J 0 bases, with 12 bases left between them.

A few counts support this clonotype. The gene calls are TRBV27 and TRBJ2-7; possible D gene TRBD1, 5 bases. This CDR3 has 13 amino acids. The ends were cut back, 6 bases at V and 6 bases at J, with 15 bases in the middle. Germline V gives CDR1 MNHEY, CDR2 SMNVEV (reference sequence). The CDR3 sequence is CASSSLGVGEQYV. For the CDR3, the DNA is TGTGCCAGCAGCTCCCTAGGGGTGGGCGAGCAGTACGTC.

This clonotype was seen more than once but under ten times. V usage is TRBV7-9 and J usage is TRBJ2-1; TRBD2 agrees at 11 bases. Germline CDR1 is SEHNR and CDR2 is FQNEAQ (reference sequence). This CDR3 is built from 15 residues. J was trimmed by 7 bases and V by 3 bases; bases with no gene match: 5. The CDR3 DNA reads as TGTGCCAGCAGCTTCTATAGCGGGGGGGAGAATGAGCAGTTCTTC. Amino acid sequence: CASSFYSGGENEQFF.

CDR3 nucleotide sequence: TGTGCCAGCTCACCACCGCCTGCGAATGAAAAACTGTTTTTT. It translates to CASSPPPANEKLFF. V gene TRBV18 combines with J gene TRBJ1-4; D unclear. The germline V gene encodes CDR1 KGHSH and CDR2 LQKENI. V was trimmed by 0 bases and J by 5 bases, leaving 7 bases between them. The CDR3 has 14 amino acids.

This clonotype was observed at least ten times. The V gene is TRBV7-9, the J gene TRBJ1-1, with D maybe TRBD1 (5 bases). Germline-derived CDR1 and CDR2 are SEHNR and FQNEAQ (reference sequence). The CDR3 sequence is 15 residues long. V was trimmed by 1 base and J by 4 bases, leaving 13 bases between them. CDR3 loop: CASSLGPGSFTEAFF. The DNA for the CDR3 is TGTGCCAGCAGCTTAGGGCCAGGGAGTTTCACTGAAGCTTTCTTT.

The V call is TRBV5-1, the J call TRBJ2-7; 8 bases agree with TRBD1. The trim removed 4 bases at V and 2 bases at J, leaving 8 bases unmatched. Germline CDR1 is SGHRS and CDR2 is YFSETQ. The CDR3 covers 15 residues. CDR3 sequence reads: CASSLLTGETYEQYF. The CDR3 DNA sequence: TGCGCCAGCAGCCTACTGACAGGGGAAACCTACGAGCAGTACTTC.

The J gene is TRBJ2-3, the V gene TRBV11-2, with 14 bases fitting TRBD2. The trim removed 5 bases at V and 2 bases at J, leaving 6 bases unmatched. This CDR3 is built from 17 residues. Germline V lookup: CDR1 SGHAT, CDR2 FQNNGV. CDR3 coding DNA: TGTGCCAGCAGCCCCCGACTAGCGGGGGGGTACACAGATACGCAGTATTTT. Its translation: CASSPRLAGGYTDTQYF.

The chain employs TRBV5-1 and TRBJ2-3, with unresolved D. V dropped 4 bases and J dropped 2 bases, with 8 bases sitting between them. The CDR3 covers 13 residues. Germline loops: CDR1 SGHRS, CDR2 YFSETQ. CDR3 bases: TGCGCCAGCAGCCCTACCGTCACAGATACGCAGTATTTT. It is translated as CASSPTVTDTQYF.

The chain is built from TRBV5-1 and TRBJ2-2; TRBD1 matches 7 bases. V was pared by 5 bases and J by 6 bases, with 10 bases of the junction left unmatched. Germline values: CDR1 SGHRS, CDR2 YFSETQ. The CDR3 runs to 15 residues. The CDR3 DNA reads as TGCGCCAGCAGACCCGGAACAGGGGCGCCCGGGGAGCTGTTTTTT. Protein product: CASRPGTGAPGELFF.

This clonotype was counted a few times. V is TRBV6-5 and J is TRBJ2-3; the match to TRBD2 covers 13 bases. V shed 2 bases and J 6 bases; nucleotides not matched to a gene: 2. The CDR3 runs to 15 residues. Germline loops: CDR1 MNHEY, CDR2 SVGAGI. The CDR3 DNA reads as TGTGCCAGCAGTTACGGACTAGCGGGGGCGGATACGCAGTATTTT. Amino acids: CASSYGLAGADTQYF.

To note about this clonotype: This may stem from a read error, because a much larger clone lies one nucleotide away. The chain links TRBV9 to TRBJ2-6; D is unclear. The ends were cut back, 4 bases at V and 2 bases at J, with 4 bases in the middle. CDR1 SGDLS and CDR2 YYNGEE come from the germline V gene. The CDR3 is made up of 13 amino acids. The CDR3: CASSPTGANVLTF. CDR3 sequence (DNA): TGTGCCAGCAGCCCCACTGGGGCCAACGTCCTGACTTTC. The variable domain in full, with the rest retrieved from reference TRBV9 and TRBJ2-6, is DSGVTQTPKHLITATGQRVTLRCSPRSGDLSVYWYQQSLDQGLQFLIQYYNGEERAKGNILERFSAQQFPDLHSELNLSSLELGDSALYFCASSPTGANVLTFGAGSRLTVL.

This chain connects TRBV29-1 to TRBJ2-7; D unresolved. The CDR3 has 11 amino acids. The V gene's germline CDR1 is SQVTM and CDR2 ANQGSEA. The V gene lost 7 bases and the J gene lost 3 bases, with 10 bases spanning the gap. CDR3 loop: CSAGTIYEQYF. CDR3 bases: TGCAGCGCAGGTACAATCTACGAGCAGTACTTC.

This clonotype was observed a handful of times. The chain employs TRBV27 and TRBJ1-2; D not resolved. The germline V gene encodes CDR1 MNHEY and CDR2 SMNVEV (reference sequence). V dropped 5 bases and J dropped 4 bases, with 17 bases sitting between them. The CDR3 sequence is 15 residues long. CDR3: CASSPDPSPGYGYTF. The DNA for the CDR3 is TGTGCCAGCAGTCCGGACCCCAGCCCGGGCTATGGCTACACCTTC.

The chain has TRBV4-3 and TRBJ2-7; 9 bases align to TRBD1. In germline, CDR1 is LGHNA, CDR2 YSLEER. The junction had 4 bases not matched to a gene; V was cut back by 0 bases and J by 1 base. The CDR3 contains 16 residues. The CDR3 DNA reads TGCGCCAGCAGCCAAGAACCGGGACAGGGTTCCTACGAGCAGTACTTC. Residues: CASSQEPGQGSYEQYF.

Many counts were recorded for this clonotype. V and J are TRBV7-9 and TRBJ2-7; unclear D gene. The CDR3 is 15 residues long. The germline gives CDR1 SEHNR, CDR2 FQNEAQ (reference sequence). The V gene lost 1 base and the J gene lost 5 bases, with 15 bases spanning the gap. This CDR3 is CASSLGRDGRHEQYV. The DNA of the CDR3 is TGTGCCAGCAGCTTAGGTCGCGACGGACGGCACGAGCAGTACGTC.

A few counts support this clonotype. The CDR3 DNA reads as TGTGCCAGCAGTGAACCCGCTAGCGGGGACAATGAGCAGTTCTTC. It encodes CASSEPASGDNEQFF. The genes are TRBV25-1 and TRBJ2-1; 9 bases map to TRBD2. Trimming at V came to 2 bases and at J to 5 bases, leaving 4 bases not matched to a gene. Germline CDR1 reads MGHDK; CDR2 reads SYGVNS. The CDR3 runs 15 residues.

This chain links TRBV19 with TRBJ2-7; 9 bases line up with TRBD2. This CDR3 comprises 18 residues. Germline lookup yields CDR1 LNHDA and CDR2 SQIVND (reference sequence). V dropped 5 bases and J dropped 3; count of bases not matched to a gene: 17. CDR3 in amino acids: CASSLTTSGMAMNYEQYF. CDR3 sequence (DNA): TGTGCCAGTAGTTTAACGACTAGCGGAATGGCTATGAACTACGAGCAGTACTTC.